Each of the 12 T cell receptor beta chains below was sequenced from the same sample in a study of PD-1 blockade in classical Hodgkin lymphoma. Sequenced by immunoSEQ multiplex PCR; TCRdb stores in-frame clones only, minus some. In the table there are some 21,000 clones, under 85% of which are singletons. Described time point: newly diagnosed, previously untreated cHL patient sample. Using magnetic negative selection, the CD4+ T cells were separated out of thawed PBMCs. The specimen was CD4+ T cells from blood. These receptors were collected from a human donor with classical Hodgkin lymphoma.

The sample holds one count of this clone. The J gene is TRBJ1-3, the V gene TRBV5-1, with no clear D. This CDR3 comprises 16 residues. Germline V gene sequence: CDR1 SGHRS, CDR2 YFSETQ. V was cut by 0 bases and J by 3 bases, with 13 bases left in between. The CDR3 here is CASSLAASDIGNTIYF. For the CDR3, the DNA is TGCGCCAGCAGCTTGGCCGCGTCAGACATTGGAAACACCATATATTTT.

This clone was seen just once. The rearrangement links TRBV2 to TRBJ1-4; 7 positions agree with TRBD1. The germline V gene encodes CDR1 SNHLY and CDR2 FYNNEI. CDR3 size: 14 residues. Trimming at V came to 6 bases and at J to 5 bases, leaving 6 bases not matched to a gene. CDR3 region: CASSNRGGNEKLFF. CDR3 DNA sequence: TGTGCCAGCAGCAACAGGGGCGGGAATGAAAAACTGTTTTTT.

V is TRBV25-1 and J is TRBJ1-4; D gene unclear. The V gene's germline CDR1 is MGHDK and CDR2 SYGVNS. The CDR3 is 13 residues long. V dropped 1 base and J dropped 10 bases, with 10 bases sitting between them. In nucleotides, the CDR3 is TGTGCCAGCAGTGAATCGGGAGTCTCAAAACTGTTTTTT. This gives the protein CASSESGVSKLFF. The entire variable domain, with the rest obtained from reference TRBV25-1 and TRBJ1-4, is as follows: EADIYQTPRYLVIGTGKKITLECSQTMGHDKMYWYQQDPGMELHLIHYSYGVNSTEKGDLSSESTVSRIRTEHFPLTLESARPSHTSQYLCASSESGVSKLFFGSGTQLSVL.

The J gene is TRBJ2-3, the V gene TRBV10-3; D gene unclear. The germline gives CDR1 ENHRY, CDR2 SYGVKD. Trimming pared 1 base from V and 3 bases from J, leaving 2 bases between. The CDR3 runs to 12 residues. CDR3 in amino acids: CAISEWTDTQYF. Written as DNA, the CDR3 is TGTGCCATCAGTGAGTGGACAGATACGCAGTATTTT.

This clone is a singleton in its sample. This chain joins TRBV5-8 and TRBJ1-4, with D unresolved. CDR1 and CDR2 from the germline V gene are SGHTS and YDEGEE. Trimming cost V 4 bases and J 2 bases, with 12 bases left between them. The CDR3 is 15 residues long. The CDR3 spells CASSLPGLTNEKLFF. The CDR3 region has the DNA TGTGCCAGCAGCCTACCGGGCCTCACTAATGAAAAACTGTTTTTT.

V gene TRBV10-3 combines with J gene TRBJ2-5; 8 positions match TRBD2. Per the germline V gene, CDR1 is ENHRY and CDR2 is SYGVKD. This CDR3 comprises 17 residues. V dropped 3 bases and J dropped 4; count of bases not matched to a gene: 13. The CDR3 loop is CAISDLGREGGGETQYF. The DNA for the CDR3 is TGTGCCATCAGTGACCTGGGACGGGAGGGAGGAGGAGAGACCCAGTACTTC.

This chain links TRBV6-1 with TRBJ2-4, with a weak D call TRBD2 (7 bases). The CDR3 contains 15 residues. Germline CDR1 is MNHNS and CDR2 is SASEGT. V was shortened by 11 bases and J by 2 bases, with 19 bases between the two germline ends. The CDR3 sequence is CAAQGGVDTKNIQYF. CDR3 nucleotide sequence: TGTGCCGCACAGGGAGGGGTGGATACCAAAAACATTCAGTACTTC.

This clone was seen a single time. The chain has TRBV5-5 and TRBJ1-2, with 7 nucleotides matching TRBD1. The germline CDR1 and CDR2 sequences are SGHKS and YYEKEE (reference sequence). V dropped 5 bases and J dropped 4; count of bases not matched to a gene: 5. The CDR3 is 13 residues long. The CDR3 sequence is CASRVTGTYGYTF. Written as DNA, the CDR3 is TGTGCCAGCAGAGTGACAGGGACCTATGGCTACACCTTC. The full variable domain, completed using reference TRBV5-5 and TRBJ1-2, is DAGVTQSPTHLIKTRGQQVTLRCSPISGHKSVSWYQQVLGQGPQFIFQYYEKEERGRGNFPDRFSARQFPNYSSELNVNALLLGDSALYLCASRVTGTYGYTFGSGTRLTVV.

The CDR3 is CASSVGGSTNTGELFF. The DNA of the CDR3 is TGCGCCAGCAGCGTGGGTGGGAGCACGAACACCGGGGAGCTGTTTTTT. The chain has TRBV5-1 and TRBJ2-2, with D perhaps TRBD2 (5 bases). Trimming cost V 4 bases and J 0 bases, with 13 bases left between them. In germline, CDR1 is SGHRS, CDR2 YFSETQ. The CDR3 consists of 16 residues. Full variable domain (outside the CDR3, taken from reference TRBV5-1 and TRBJ2-2): KAGVTQTPRYLIKTRGQQVTLSCSPISGHRSVSWYQQTPGQGLQFLFEYFSETQRNKGNFPGRFSGRQFSNSRSEMNVSTLELGDSALYLCASSVGGSTNTGELFFGEGSRLTVL.

The chain carries TRBV5-6 and TRBJ2-1, with unresolved D. Trimming removed 4 bases at V and 16 bases at J, with 15 bases between. The length of the CDR3 is 11 residues. CDR1 is SGHDT and CDR2 is YYEEEE in the germline V gene. The CDR3 spells CASSRVDVQFF. The CDR3 nucleotides read TGTGCCAGCAGCCGTGTGGATGTTCAATTCTTC.

V usage is TRBV25-1 and J usage is TRBJ2-7; a possible D gene is TRBD1 (5 bases). V dropped 2 bases and J dropped 0 bases, with 11 bases sitting between them. The CDR3 spans 15 residues. Germline assignment: CDR1 MGHDK and CDR2 SYGVNS. This chain's CDR3 is CASSEMGRSSYEQYF. The CDR3 nucleotides read TGTGCCAGCAGTGAAATGGGGCGAAGCTCCTACGAGCAGTACTTC.

CDR3: CASRRTSGRAFLATDTQYF. CDR3 sequence (DNA): TGCGCCAGCAGGAGGACTAGCGGGAGGGCCTTCCTCGCTACAGATACGCAGTATTTT. The chain has TRBV23-1 and TRBJ2-3; 15 nucleotides align to TRBD2. TRBV23-1 is flagged as an ORF with uncertain function. The junction had 13 bases not matched to a gene; V was cut back by 6 bases and J by 3 bases. This CDR3 contains 19 residues.